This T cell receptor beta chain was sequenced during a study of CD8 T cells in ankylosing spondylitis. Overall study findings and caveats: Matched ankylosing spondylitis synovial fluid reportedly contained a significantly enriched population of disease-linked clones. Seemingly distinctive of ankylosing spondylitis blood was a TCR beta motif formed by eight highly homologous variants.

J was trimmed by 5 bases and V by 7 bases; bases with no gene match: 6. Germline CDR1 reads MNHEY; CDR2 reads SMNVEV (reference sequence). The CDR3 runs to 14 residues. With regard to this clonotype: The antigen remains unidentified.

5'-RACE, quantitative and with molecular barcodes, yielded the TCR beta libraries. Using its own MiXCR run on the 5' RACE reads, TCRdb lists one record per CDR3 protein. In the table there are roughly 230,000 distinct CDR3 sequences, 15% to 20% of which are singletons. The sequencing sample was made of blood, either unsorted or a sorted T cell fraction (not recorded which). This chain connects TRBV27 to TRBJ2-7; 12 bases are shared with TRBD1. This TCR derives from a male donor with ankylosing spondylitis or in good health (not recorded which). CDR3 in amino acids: CASTTGTGGHEQYF. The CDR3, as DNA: TGTGCCAGCACTACCGGGACAGGGGGCCACGAGCAGTACTTC.